This entry describes one TCR beta chain. The antigen remains undetermined. Lactation, pregnancy, other autoimmune disease or uncontrolled infection excluded patients. Germline V lookup: CDR1 SGHTA, CDR2 FQGTGA. J was trimmed by 0 bases and V by 6 bases; bases with no gene match: 6. The CDR3 contains 17 residues. The record originates from a study of T cells in Graves' hyperthyroidism and ophthalmopathy. Whole-study context: Peripheral blood specimens were obtained at initial diagnosis, prior to any treatment.

Study-wide results and caveats: Progression to ophthalmopathy was predicted a median of approximately 6.4 months early. Blood also showed most of the thyroid clonotypes that were expanded above 0.001.

There were TCR beta CDR3 regions amplified from RNA transcripts. RT-PCR in the first round (using the HTBI primer set) targeted the TCR CDR3. MiXCR was run by TCRdb on the multiplex PCR reads, yielding one entry per CDR3 protein. The table includes about 180,000 distinct CDR3 sequences, more than 15% detected once. V is TRBV7-3 and J is TRBJ2-2; 11 positions agree with TRBD2. The receptor was isolated from a woman aged 45-65 years with Graves' hyperthyroidism. The specimen was blood. The CDR3 sequence: CASRRDSGGANTGELFF. DNA of the CDR3: TGTGCCAGCAGAAGGGATAGCGGGGGGGCGAACACCGGGGAGCTGTTTTTT.